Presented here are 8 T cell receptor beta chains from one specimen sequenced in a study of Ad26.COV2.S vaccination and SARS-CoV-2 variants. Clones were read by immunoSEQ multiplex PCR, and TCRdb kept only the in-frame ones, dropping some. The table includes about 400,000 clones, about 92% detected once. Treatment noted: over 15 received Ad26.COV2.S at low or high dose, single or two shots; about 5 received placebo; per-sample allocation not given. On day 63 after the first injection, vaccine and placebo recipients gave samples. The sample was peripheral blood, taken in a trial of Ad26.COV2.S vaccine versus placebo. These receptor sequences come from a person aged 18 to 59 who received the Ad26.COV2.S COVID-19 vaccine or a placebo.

The CDR3 coding sequence is TGTGCCAGCAGCTTGATAGAACAGATGTACACTGAAGCTTTCTTT. Translation gives CASSLIEQMYTEAFF. The chain carries TRBV5-4 and TRBJ1-1; no firm D call. The germline CDR1 and CDR2 sequences are SGHNT and YYREEE (reference sequence). The CDR3 is 15 amino acids. Trimming took 1 base from V and 3 from J, leaving 13 bases between them.

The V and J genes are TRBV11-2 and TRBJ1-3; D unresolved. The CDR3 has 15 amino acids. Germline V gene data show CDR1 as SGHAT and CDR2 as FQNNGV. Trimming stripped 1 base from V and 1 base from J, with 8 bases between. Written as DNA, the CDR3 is TGTGCCAGCAGCTTAGGAGGCAGGTCTGGAAACACCATATATTTT. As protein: CASSLGGRSGNTIYF.

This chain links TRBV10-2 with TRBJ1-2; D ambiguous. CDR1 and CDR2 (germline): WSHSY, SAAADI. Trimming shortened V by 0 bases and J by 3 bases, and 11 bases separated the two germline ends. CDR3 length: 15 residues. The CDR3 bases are TGCGCCAGCAGTGAGTCGTTCGAGCGTTACTATGGCTACACCTTC. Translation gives CASSESFERYYGYTF.

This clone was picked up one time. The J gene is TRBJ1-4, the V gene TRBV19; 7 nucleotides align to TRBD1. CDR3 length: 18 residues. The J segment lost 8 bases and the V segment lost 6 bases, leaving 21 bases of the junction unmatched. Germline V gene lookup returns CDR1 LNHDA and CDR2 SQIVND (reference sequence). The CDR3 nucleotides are TGTGCCAGTAGGGCGTTGAGGGGGCGCCGGGATTTTGTGGAAAAACTGTTTTTT. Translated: CASRALRGRRDFVEKLFF.

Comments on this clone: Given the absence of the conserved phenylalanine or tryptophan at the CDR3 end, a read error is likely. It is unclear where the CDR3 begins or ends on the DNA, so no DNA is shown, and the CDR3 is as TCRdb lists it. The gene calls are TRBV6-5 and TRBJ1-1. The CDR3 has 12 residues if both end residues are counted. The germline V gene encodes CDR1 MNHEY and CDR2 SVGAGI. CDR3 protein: CASIPAWIWERI.

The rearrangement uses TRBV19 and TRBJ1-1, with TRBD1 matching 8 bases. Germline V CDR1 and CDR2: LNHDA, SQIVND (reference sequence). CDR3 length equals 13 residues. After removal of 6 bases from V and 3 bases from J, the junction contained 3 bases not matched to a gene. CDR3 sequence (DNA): TGTGCCAGTAGCGGACAGGGTTACACTGAAGCTTTCTTT. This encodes CASSGQGYTEAFF.

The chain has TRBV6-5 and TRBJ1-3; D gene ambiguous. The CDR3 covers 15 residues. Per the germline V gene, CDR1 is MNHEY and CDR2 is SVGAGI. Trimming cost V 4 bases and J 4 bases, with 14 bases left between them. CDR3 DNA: TGTGCCAGCAGTTCTATTAGGGTTTCAGGAAACACCATATATTTT. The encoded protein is CASSSIRVSGNTIYF.

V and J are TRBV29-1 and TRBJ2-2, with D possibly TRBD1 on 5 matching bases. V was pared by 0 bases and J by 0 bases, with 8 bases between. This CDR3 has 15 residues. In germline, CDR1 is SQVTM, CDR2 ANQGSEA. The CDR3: CSVEEGRTNTGELFF. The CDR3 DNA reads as TGCAGCGTTGAAGAGGGGCGGACGAACACCGGGGAGCTGTTTTTT.